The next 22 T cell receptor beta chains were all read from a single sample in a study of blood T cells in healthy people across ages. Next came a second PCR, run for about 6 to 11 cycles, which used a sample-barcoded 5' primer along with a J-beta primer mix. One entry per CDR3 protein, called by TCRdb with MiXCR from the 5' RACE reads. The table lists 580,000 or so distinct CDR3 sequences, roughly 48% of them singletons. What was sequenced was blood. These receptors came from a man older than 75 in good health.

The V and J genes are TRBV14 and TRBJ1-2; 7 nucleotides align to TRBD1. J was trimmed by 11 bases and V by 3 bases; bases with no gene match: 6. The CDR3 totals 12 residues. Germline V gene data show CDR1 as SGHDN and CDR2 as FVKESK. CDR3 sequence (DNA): TGTGCCAGCAGCCACAACAGGGGAGGTTACACCTTC. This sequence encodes CASSHNRGGYTF.

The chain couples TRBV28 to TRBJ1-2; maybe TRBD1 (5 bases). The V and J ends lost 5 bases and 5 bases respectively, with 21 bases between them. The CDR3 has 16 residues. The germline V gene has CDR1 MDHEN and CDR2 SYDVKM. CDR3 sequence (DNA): TGTGCCAGCAGTACACGGGACGCCGGACGAGGGTATGGCTACACCTTC. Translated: CASSTRDAGRGYGYTF.

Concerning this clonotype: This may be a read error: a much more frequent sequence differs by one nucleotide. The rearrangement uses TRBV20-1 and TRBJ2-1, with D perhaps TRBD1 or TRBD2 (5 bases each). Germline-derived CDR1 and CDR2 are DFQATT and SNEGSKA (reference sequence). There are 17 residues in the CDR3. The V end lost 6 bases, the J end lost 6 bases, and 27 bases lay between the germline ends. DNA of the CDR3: TGCAGTGCAAGACGGGGCGAGGGCACACGGGGTCGCAATGAGCAGTTCTTC. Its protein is CSARRGEGTRGRNEQFF.

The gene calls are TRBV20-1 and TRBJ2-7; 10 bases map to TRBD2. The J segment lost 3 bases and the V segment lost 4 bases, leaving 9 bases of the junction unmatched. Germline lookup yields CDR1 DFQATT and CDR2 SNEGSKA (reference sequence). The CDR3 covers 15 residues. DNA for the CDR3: TGCAGTGCTATCACAGCGGGAGGGCCGGTCTACGAGCAGTACTTC. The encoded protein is CSAITAGGPVYEQYF.

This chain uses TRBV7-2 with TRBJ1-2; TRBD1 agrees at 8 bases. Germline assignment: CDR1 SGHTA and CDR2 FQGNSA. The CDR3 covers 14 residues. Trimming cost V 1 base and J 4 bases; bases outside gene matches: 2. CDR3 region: CASSLGQGFYGYTF. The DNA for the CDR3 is TGTGCCAGCAGCTTAGGACAGGGGTTCTATGGCTACACCTTC.

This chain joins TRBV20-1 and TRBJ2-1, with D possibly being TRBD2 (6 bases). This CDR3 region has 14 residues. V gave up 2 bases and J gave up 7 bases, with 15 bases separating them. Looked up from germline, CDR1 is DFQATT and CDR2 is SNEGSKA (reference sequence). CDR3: CSARHTEGRNEQFF. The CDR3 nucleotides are TGCAGTGCTAGACATACGGAGGGGAGAAATGAGCAGTTCTTC.

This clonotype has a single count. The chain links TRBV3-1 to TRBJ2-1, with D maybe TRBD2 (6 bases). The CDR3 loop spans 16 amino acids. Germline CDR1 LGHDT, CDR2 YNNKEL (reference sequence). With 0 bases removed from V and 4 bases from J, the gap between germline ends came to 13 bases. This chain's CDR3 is CASSQDWGENYNEQFF. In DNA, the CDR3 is TGTGCCAGCAGCCAAGATTGGGGGGAGAATTACAATGAGCAGTTCTTC.

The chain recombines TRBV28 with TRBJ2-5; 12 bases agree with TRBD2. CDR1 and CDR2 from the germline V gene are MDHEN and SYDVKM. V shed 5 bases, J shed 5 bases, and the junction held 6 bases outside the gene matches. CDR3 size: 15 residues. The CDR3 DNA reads TGTGCCAGCAGTGGTGGACTAGCGGGACTTGAGACCCAGTACTTC. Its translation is CASSGGLAGLETQYF.

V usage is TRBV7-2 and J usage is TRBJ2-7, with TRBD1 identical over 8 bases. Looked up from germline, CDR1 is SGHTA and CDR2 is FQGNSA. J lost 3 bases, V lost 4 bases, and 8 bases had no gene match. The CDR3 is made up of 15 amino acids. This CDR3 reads CASSSRTGRSYEQYF. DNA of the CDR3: TGTGCCAGCAGCTCCCGGACAGGGAGAAGCTACGAGCAGTACTTC.

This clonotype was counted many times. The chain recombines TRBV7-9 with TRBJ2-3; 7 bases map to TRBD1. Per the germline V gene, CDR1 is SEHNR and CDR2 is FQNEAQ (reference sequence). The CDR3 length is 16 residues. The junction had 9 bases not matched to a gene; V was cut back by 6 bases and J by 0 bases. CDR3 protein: CASSQDRAPSTDTQYF. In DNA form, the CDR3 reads TGTGCCAGCAGTCAAGACAGGGCCCCTAGCACAGATACGCAGTATTTT. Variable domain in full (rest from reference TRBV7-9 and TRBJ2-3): DTGVSQNPRHKITKRGQNVTFRCDPISEHNRLYWYRQTLGQGPEFLTYFQNEAQLEKSRLLSDRFSAERPKGSFSTLEIQRTEQGDSAMYLCASSQDRAPSTDTQYFGPGTRLTVL.

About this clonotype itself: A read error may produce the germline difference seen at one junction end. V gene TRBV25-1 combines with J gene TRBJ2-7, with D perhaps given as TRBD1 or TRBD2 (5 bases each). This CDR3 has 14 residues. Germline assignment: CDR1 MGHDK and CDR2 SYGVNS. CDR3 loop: CASSEFGGSYQQYF. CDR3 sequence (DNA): TGTGCCAGCAGTGAATTTGGGGGTTCCTACCAGCAGTACTTC.

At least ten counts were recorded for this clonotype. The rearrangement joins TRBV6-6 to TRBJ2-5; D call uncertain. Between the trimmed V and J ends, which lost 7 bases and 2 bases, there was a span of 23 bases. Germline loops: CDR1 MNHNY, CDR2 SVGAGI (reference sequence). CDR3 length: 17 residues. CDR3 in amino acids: CASTPAPHLGMQETQYF. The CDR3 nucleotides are TGTGCCAGCACTCCGGCCCCTCATCTGGGGATGCAAGAGACCCAGTACTTC.

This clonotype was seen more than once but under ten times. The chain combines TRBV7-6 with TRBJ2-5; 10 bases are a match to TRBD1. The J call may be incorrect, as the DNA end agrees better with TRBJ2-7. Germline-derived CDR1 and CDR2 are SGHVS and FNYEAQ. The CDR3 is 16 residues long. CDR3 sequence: CASSLATGTGANEQYF. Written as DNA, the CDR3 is TGTGCCAGCAGCTTAGCAACCGGGACAGGGGCGAACGAGCAGTACTTC.

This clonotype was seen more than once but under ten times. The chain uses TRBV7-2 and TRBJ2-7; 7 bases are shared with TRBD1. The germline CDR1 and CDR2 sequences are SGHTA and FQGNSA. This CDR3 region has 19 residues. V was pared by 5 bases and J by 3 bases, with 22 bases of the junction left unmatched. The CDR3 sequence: CASSAHSTGYTRGSYEQYF. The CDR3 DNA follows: TGTGCCAGCAGCGCCCATTCGACAGGGTATACTAGGGGGAGCTACGAGCAGTACTTC.

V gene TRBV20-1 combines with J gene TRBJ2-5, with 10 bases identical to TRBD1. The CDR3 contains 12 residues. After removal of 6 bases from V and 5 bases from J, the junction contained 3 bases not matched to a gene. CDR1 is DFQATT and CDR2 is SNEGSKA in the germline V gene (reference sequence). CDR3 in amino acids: CSADRGLETQYF. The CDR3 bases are TGCAGTGCAGACAGGGGGCTTGAGACCCAGTACTTC.

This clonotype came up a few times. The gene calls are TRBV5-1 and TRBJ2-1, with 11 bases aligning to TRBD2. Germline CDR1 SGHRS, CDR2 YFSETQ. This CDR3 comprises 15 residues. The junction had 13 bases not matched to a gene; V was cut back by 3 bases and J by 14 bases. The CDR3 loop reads CASSSAGTSGSVEFF. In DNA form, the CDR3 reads TGCGCCAGCAGCTCCGCCGGGACTAGCGGTAGTGTGGAGTTCTTC.

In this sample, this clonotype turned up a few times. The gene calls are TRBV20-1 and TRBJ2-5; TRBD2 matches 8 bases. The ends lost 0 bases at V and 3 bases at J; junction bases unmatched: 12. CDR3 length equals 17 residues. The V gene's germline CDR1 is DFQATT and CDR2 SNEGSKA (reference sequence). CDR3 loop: CSAREGLAGPNKETQYF. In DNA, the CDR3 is TGCAGTGCTAGAGAAGGACTAGCCGGTCCGAACAAAGAGACCCAGTACTTC.

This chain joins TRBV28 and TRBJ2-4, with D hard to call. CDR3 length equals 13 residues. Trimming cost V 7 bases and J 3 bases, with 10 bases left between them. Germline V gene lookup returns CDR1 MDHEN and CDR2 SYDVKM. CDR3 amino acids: CASNGPYKNIQYF. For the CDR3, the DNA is TGTGCCAGCAACGGACCTTACAAAAACATTCAGTACTTC.

The CDR3, as DNA: TGTGCCAGCAGTTACCGGACAGGGGGCACAGGAGCGGACACCGGGGAGCTGTTTTTT. Protein: CASSYRTGGTGADTGELFF. V usage is TRBV6-5 and J usage is TRBJ2-2; 11 bases agree with TRBD1. Germline values: CDR1 MNHEY, CDR2 SVGAGI. Germline trimming cut 2 bases from V and 3 bases from J; bases unmatched to any gene: 11. The CDR3 is 19 residues long.

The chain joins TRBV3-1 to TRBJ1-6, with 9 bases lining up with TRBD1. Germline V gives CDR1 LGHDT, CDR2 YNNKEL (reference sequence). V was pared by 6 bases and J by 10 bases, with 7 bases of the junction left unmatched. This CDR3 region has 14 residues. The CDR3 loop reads CASRHRDRDSPLHF. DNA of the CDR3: TGTGCCAGCAGGCACCGGGACAGGGACTCACCCCTCCACTTT.

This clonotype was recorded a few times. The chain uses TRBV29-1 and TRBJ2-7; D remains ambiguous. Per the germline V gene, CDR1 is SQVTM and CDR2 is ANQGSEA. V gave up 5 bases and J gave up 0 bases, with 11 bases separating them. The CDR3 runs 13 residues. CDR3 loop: CSVTKQSSYEQYF. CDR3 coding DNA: TGCAGCGTTACAAAACAGAGCTCCTACGAGCAGTACTTC.

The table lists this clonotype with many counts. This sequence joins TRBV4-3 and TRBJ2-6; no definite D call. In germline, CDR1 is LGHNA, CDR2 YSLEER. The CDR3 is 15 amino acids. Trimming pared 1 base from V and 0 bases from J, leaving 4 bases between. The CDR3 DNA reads TGCGCCAGCAGCCAAGCGCTCTCTGGGGCCAACGTCCTGACTTTC. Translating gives CASSQALSGANVLTF.